This entry features one TCR beta chain sequence. Its specificity is not known. Profiling of TCR beta VDJ combinations and CDR3 sequences used genomic DNA as template. TCRdb re-analysed the reads in MiXCR, keeping a single row per CDR3 protein. Of approximately 250,000 distinct CDR3 sequences listed, approximately 80% are singletons. Whoever was chosen for sequencing had shown CD8+CD57+ cell expansion by flow cytometry. No therapy was given to patients before blood sampling. CDR1 and CDR2 (germline): LNHNV, YYDKDF (reference sequence). V shed 5 bases and J 7 bases; nucleotides not matched to a gene: 6. This CDR3 comprises 16 residues. This specimen belongs to a study of CD8+CD57+ T cells in acquired aplastic anemia. Study outcomes and limitations: Patients had twenty-nine CD8+ CDR3 sequences in common with controls (the shared set).

V usage is TRBV15 and J usage is TRBJ2-1, with 15 bases lining up with TRBD2. The specimen sequenced was sorted CD4+, CD8+, or CD8+CD57+ T cells (not recorded which) from PBMCs. This TCR was sampled from a human donor with aplastic anemia. CDR3 nucleotides: TGTGCCACCAGCTGGGGACTAGCGGGGGGCATTAATGAGCAGTTCTTC. It translates to CATSWGLAGGINEQFF. Combining the CDR3 with reference TRBV15 and TRBJ2-1 gives the whole variable domain DAMVIQNPRYQVTQFGKPVTLSCSQTLNHNVMYWYQQKSSQAPKLLFHYYDKDFNNEADTPDNFQSRRPNTSFCFLDIRSPGLGDTAMYLCATSWGLAGGINEQFFGPGTRLTVL.